This entry features one T cell receptor (beta chain) sequence. Its antigen remains unidentified. Exposure to brentuximab vedotin varied, and each patient had relapsed following autologous stem cell transplantation. The data were obtained in a study of PD-1 blockade in classical Hodgkin lymphoma. Study outcomes and limitations: CD4+ TCR diversity rose significantly by C4D1, and CD8+ TCR diversity did not.

Trimming left V 1 base short and J 0 bases short, with 13 bases between. CDR3 size: 16 residues. Germline lookup yields CDR1 SGHDT and CDR2 YYEEEE. TCRdb keeps only in-frame clones here, not all; method: immunoSEQ multiplex PCR. The sample consists of 150,000 or so clones, about 78% of them appearing once. Sequenced material: peripheral blood mononuclear cells (PBMCs), taken before the second cycle of nivolumab. The chain employs TRBV5-6 and TRBJ1-1; D unresolved. This TCR was sampled from a human donor with classical Hodgkin lymphoma. In DNA form, the CDR3 reads TGTGCCAGCAGCTTGTTAGGTGCGCGACTGAACACTGAAGCTTTCTTT. This sequence encodes CASSLLGARLNTEAFF.